One sample yielded the 2 T cell receptor beta chains listed below, sequenced in a study of identical twins. MiXCR, run by TCRdb on the 5' RACE reads, gives a single entry per CDR3 protein. The sample has about 190,000 distinct CDR3 sequences; more than 15% are singletons. The same sample was also studied in work on T cells expressing NK-cell markers.

Specimen: CD8+ T cells sorted from blood. The source of these receptors is a woman between 18 and 29 years old in good health.

This clonotype was picked up a small number of times. This chain connects TRBV28 to TRBJ2-7; 8 bases fit TRBD1. Trimming removed 4 bases from V and 5 bases from J; junction bases left unmatched: 7. This CDR3 has 14 residues. Germline lookup yields CDR1 MDHEN and CDR2 SYDVKM. CDR3 bases: TGTGCCAGCAGTTACTTGACAGGGGATAACGAGCAGTACTTC. Its translation is CASSYLTGDNEQYF.

CDR3: CASSLGFVNEQFF. The CDR3 DNA reads as TGTGCCAGCAGCTTAGGATTCGTAAATGAGCAGTTCTTC. V and J are TRBV11-2 and TRBJ2-1; no clear D gene. Trimming removed 1 base from V and 7 bases from J, with 8 bases in between. This CDR3 has 13 amino acids. Germline V gene lookup returns CDR1 SGHAT and CDR2 FQNNGV.